The rows below give T cell receptor beta chains drawn from one sample of a study of sequential checkpoint blockade in melanoma. Some clones are missing from TCRdb's copy, which holds only in-frame ones; the method was immunoSEQ multiplex PCR. In the table there are around 40,000 clones, roughly 88% of which are singletons. Here the sequenced sample was CD8+ T cells sorted from blood (inferred from file names), taken from a patient given nivolumab and ipilimumab in sequence. Every receptor here comes from a human donor with melanoma. CDR3s leave out the opening cysteine and the closing phenylalanine or tryptophan. The size of a clone is reported for some rows only, either as once, few or many, or as a class for expanded clones.

V gene	clone size	J gene	CDR3 protein
TRBV19	.	TRBJ2-1	ASSIGTSGRLNNEQF
TRBV19	.	TRBJ1-1	ASSIGDRGHTEAF
TRBV6-5	.	TRBJ2-5	ASSPMGGRETQY
TRBV2	.	TRBJ2-6	ASSETAGANVLT
TRBV6-5	.	TRBJ2-1	ASSFASGSNNEQF
TRBV28	few	TRBJ1-5	ASSSLSRGDQPQH
TRBV27	.	TRBJ2-5	ASSLSAAVYETQY
TRBV5-6	.	TRBJ2-5	ASSSPESQETQY
TRBV28	.	TRBJ2-7	ASSPEGAGFWDEQY
TRBV7-9	.	TRBJ2-1	ASSFRTGEGYEQF
TRBV30	.	TRBJ2-1	ASSRASGRSYNEQF
TRBV14	.	TRBJ1-3	ASSNLKEQPKQNTIY
TRBV19	.	TRBJ2-5	ASITGQGWKQETQY
TRBV29-1	few	TRBJ2-2	SVLGGLRELF
TRBV7-3	.	TRBJ2-1	ASSLTGRREGPSDNEQF
TRBV7-6	.	TRBJ2-1	ASSLAWGDLRF
TRBV27	medium-sized	TRBJ1-2	ASSFSAGLLGGYT
TRBV21-1	.	TRBJ2-7	ASTPPRDRAYPNYEQY
TRBV5-6	.	TRBJ1-3	ASSQSTGYSGNTIY
TRBV11-2	.	TRBJ2-7	ASSLVPPEQY
TRBV7-7	.	TRBJ2-3	ASSLGVSGGTDTQY
TRBV9	.	TRBJ2-7	ASSVGGGAINEQY
TRBV7-9	.	TRBJ2-1	ASSSRTASSYNEQF
TRBV27	.	TRBJ2-7	ASSISHPGLRTYEQY
TRBV9	.	TRBJ2-7	ASSPSPPSYEQY
TRBV29-1	.	TRBJ1-3	SVAGGSGNTIY
TRBV2	.	.	ASSDYEQY